The 7 T cell receptor beta chains listed next were all sequenced from one sample in a study of OX40 agonist ivuxolimab in advanced cancers. Sequencing used immunoSEQ multiplex PCR; TCRdb keeps in-frame clones, though not all of them. The sample contains about 80,000 clones, approximately 92% of which appear only once. The specimen was CD4+ or CD8+ T cells sorted from blood, collected in a trial of the OX40 agonist ivuxolimab. These receptors were obtained from an adult with an advanced solid tumor such as melanoma, head and neck, liver or kidney cancer.

This clone appeared once. V usage is TRBV19 and J usage is TRBJ2-1, with 9 bases matching TRBD1. Unmatched junction bases numbered 2, after V lost 6 bases and J lost 8 bases. Germline assignment: CDR1 LNHDA and CDR2 SQIVND (reference sequence). The CDR3 consists of 12 residues. CDR3 sequence reads: CASRRQGDEQFF. The CDR3, as DNA: TGTGCCAGTAGACGACAGGGGGATGAGCAGTTCTTC. The complete variable domain, with remaining parts taken from reference TRBV19 and TRBJ2-1, reads DGGITQSPKYLFRKEGQNVTLSCEQNLNHDAMYWYRQDPGQGLRLIYYSQIVNDFQKGDIAEGYSVSREKKESFPLTVTSAQKNPTAFYLCASRRQGDEQFFGPGTRLTVL.

J is TRBJ2-5 and V is TRBV6-1, with TRBD2 matching over 10 bases. Germline V gene data show CDR1 as MNHNS and CDR2 as SASEGT. The V gene end was trimmed by 10 bases and the J gene end by 11 bases; junction bases not matched to a gene: 10. The CDR3 covers 12 residues. The CDR3 spells CATRTSGGEQYF. The CDR3 coding sequence is TGTGCCACTAGGACTAGCGGTGGAGAGCAGTACTTC.

This clone was detected once. V and J are TRBV7-2 and TRBJ2-1, with 12 bases aligning to TRBD1. The CDR3 sequence is 16 residues long. Germline V lookup: CDR1 SGHTA, CDR2 FQGNSA. V lost 4 bases and J lost 0; bases outside the gene matches: 1. Here the CDR3 reads CASSSGQGASYNEQFF. The CDR3, as DNA: TGTGCCAGCAGCTCGGGACAGGGGGCCTCCTACAATGAGCAGTTCTTC.

The chain is built from TRBV12-5 and TRBJ2-1; possibly TRBD2 for D (5 bases). The germline CDR1 and CDR2 sequences are LGHNT and FRNRAP. Trimming shortened V by 3 bases and J by 9 bases, and 9 bases separated the two germline ends. This CDR3 is 12 amino acids long. CDR3 coding DNA: TGTGCTAGTGGTTTTGGAGGCTCTGAGCAGTTCTTC. Its translation is CASGFGGSEQFF. Complete variable domain (other parts from reference TRBV12-5 and TRBJ2-1): DARVTQTPRHKVTEMGQEVTMRCQPILGHNTVFWYRQTMMQGLELLAYFRNRAPLDDSGMPKDRFSAEMPDATLATLKIQPSEPRDSAVYFCASGFGGSEQFFGPGTRLTVL.

This chain uses TRBV30 with TRBJ1-5; possibly TRBD1 for D (5 bases). This CDR3 is built from 13 residues. V lost 1 base, J lost 2 bases, and 6 bases lay in between. The germline CDR1 and CDR2 sequences are GTSNPN and SVGIG (reference sequence). This chain's CDR3 is CAWSGRGNQPQHF. CDR3 nucleotide sequence: TGTGCCTGGAGTGGCAGGGGCAATCAGCCCCAGCATTTT.

This chain links TRBV29-1 with TRBJ1-1; D call uncertain. Germline V CDR1 and CDR2: SQVTM, ANQGSEA. Trimming left V 4 bases short and J 0 bases short, with 9 bases between. The CDR3 runs to 13 residues. CDR3 residues: CSVVYQVNTEAFF. In DNA form, the CDR3 reads TGCAGCGTTGTGTACCAGGTGAACACTGAAGCTTTCTTT. Full variable domain (remainder filled in from reference TRBV29-1 and TRBJ1-1): SAVISQKPSRDICQRGTSLTIQCQVDSQVTMMFWYRQQPGQSLTLIATANQGSEATYESGFVIDKFPISRPNLTFSTLTVSNMSPEDSSIYLCSVVYQVNTEAFFGQGTRLTVV.

The V and J genes are TRBV7-2 and TRBJ1-4; 8 bases map to TRBD1. The CDR3 covers 15 residues. V lost 3 bases, J lost 0 bases, and 0 bases stayed unmatched. Per the germline V gene, CDR1 is SGHTA and CDR2 is FQGNSA. The CDR3 sequence: CASSLTGATNEKLFF. As DNA, the CDR3 is TGTGCCAGCAGCTTGACAGGGGCAACTAATGAAAAACTGTTTTTT.